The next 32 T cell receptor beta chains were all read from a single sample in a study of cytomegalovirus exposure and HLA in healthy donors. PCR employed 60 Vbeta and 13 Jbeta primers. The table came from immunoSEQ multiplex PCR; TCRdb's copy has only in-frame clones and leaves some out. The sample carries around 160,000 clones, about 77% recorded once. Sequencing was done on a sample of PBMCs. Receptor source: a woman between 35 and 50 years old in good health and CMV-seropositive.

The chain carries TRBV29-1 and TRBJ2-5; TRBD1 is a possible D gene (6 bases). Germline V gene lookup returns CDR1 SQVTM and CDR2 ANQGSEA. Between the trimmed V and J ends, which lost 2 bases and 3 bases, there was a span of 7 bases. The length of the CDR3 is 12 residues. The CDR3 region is CSVEKGEETQYF. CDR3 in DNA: TGCAGCGTTGAAAAGGGGGAAGAGACCCAGTACTTC.

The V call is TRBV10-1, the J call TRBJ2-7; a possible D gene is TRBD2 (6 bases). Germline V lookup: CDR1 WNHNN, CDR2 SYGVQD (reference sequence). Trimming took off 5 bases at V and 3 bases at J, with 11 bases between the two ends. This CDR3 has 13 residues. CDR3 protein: CASSPGLGYEQYF. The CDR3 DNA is TGCGCCAGCAGTCCGGGACTGGGCTACGAGCAGTACTTC.

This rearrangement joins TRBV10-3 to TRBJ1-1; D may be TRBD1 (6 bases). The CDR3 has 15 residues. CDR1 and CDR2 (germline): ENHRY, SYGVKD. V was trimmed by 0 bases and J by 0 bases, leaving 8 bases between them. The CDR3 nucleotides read TGTGCCATCAGTGAGTCAGAGGGGGTGAACACTGAAGCTTTCTTT. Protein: CAISESEGVNTEAFF.

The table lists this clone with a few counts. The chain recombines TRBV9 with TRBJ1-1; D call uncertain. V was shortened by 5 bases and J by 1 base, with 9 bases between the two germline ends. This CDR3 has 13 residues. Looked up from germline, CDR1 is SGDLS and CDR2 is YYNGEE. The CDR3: CASSYRGNTEAFF. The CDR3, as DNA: TGTGCCAGCAGTTATCGGGGGAACACTGAAGCTTTCTTT.

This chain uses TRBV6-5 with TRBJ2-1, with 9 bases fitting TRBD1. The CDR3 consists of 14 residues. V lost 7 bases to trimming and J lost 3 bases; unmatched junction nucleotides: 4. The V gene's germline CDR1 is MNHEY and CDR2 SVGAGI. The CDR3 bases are TGTGCCAGCACCCGGGACAGGGACTACAATGAGCAGTTCTTC. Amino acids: CASTRDRDYNEQFF.

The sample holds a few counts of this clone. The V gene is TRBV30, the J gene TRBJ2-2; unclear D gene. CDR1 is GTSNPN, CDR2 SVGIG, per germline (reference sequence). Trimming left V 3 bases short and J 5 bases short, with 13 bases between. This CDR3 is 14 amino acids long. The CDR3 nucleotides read TGTGCCTGGAGCAGACACTCGGCGACCGGGGAGCTGTTTTTT. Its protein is CAWSRHSATGELFF.

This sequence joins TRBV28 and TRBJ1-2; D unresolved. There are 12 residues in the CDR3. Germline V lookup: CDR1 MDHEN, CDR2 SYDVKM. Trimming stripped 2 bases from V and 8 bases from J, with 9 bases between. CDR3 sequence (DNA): TGTGCCAGCAGTTTAGATCGGTGGGGCTACACCTTC. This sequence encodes CASSLDRWGYTF.

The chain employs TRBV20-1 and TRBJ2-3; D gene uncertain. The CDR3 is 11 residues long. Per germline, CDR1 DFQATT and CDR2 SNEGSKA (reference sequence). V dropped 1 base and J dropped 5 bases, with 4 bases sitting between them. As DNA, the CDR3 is TGCAGTGCTAGAGCCCAAGATACGCAGTATTTT. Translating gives CSARAQDTQYF.

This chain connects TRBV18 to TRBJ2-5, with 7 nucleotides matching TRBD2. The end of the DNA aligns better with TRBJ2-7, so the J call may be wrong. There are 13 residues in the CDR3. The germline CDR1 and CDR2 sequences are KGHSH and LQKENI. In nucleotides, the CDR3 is TGTGCCAGCTCACCAGGGAGGGATAACGAGCAGTACTTC. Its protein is CASSPGRDNEQYF.

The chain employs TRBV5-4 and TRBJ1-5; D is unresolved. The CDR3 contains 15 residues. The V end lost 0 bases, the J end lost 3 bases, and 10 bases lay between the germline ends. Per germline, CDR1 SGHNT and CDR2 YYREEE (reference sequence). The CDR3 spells CASSLGGRNNQPQHF. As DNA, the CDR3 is TGTGCCAGCAGCTTGGGAGGTCGGAACAATCAGCCCCAGCATTTT.

This CDR3 is CASPTGAGGETQYF. CDR3 bases: TGTGCCAGCCCGACAGGGGCCGGCGGAGAGACCCAGTACTTC. This sequence joins TRBV2 and TRBJ2-5; TRBD1 matches 8 bases. Losses at the gene ends were 8 bases for V and 4 bases for J; bases not matched to a gene: 9. Germline loops: CDR1 SNHLY, CDR2 FYNNEI. The CDR3 is made up of 14 amino acids.

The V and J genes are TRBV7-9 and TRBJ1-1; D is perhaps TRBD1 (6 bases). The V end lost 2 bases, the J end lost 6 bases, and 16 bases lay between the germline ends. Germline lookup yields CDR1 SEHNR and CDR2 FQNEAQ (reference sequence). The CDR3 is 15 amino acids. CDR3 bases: TGTGCCAGCAGCTTATCGGAACAAGGGGGGGCTGAAGCTTTCTTT. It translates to CASSLSEQGGAEAFF.

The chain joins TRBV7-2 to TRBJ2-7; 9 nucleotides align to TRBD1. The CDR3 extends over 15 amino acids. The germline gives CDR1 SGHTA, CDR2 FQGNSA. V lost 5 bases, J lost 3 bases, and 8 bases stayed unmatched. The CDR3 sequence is CASSQYRGQGYEQYF. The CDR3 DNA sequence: TGTGCCAGCAGCCAATACCGGGGACAGGGCTACGAGCAGTACTTC. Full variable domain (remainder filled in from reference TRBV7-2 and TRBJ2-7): GAGVSQSPSNKVTEKGKDVELRCDPISGHTALYWYRQSLGQGLEFLIYFQGNSAPDKSGLPSDRFSAERTGGSVSTLTIQRTQQEDSAVYLCASSQYRGQGYEQYFGPGTRLTVT.

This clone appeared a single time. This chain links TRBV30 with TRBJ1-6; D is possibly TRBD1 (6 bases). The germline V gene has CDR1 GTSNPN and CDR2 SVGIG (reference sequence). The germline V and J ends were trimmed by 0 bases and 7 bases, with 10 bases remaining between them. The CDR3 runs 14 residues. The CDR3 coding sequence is TGTGCCTGGAGTGTCGGACAGTGGAATTCACCCCTCCACTTT. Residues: CAWSVGQWNSPLHF.

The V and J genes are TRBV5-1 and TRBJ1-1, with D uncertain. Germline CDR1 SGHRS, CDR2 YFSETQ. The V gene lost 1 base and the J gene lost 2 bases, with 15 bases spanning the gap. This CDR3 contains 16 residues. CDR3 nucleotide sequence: TGCGCCAGCAGCTTGTCTCCCTCCGAGCGAAACACTGAAGCTTTCTTT. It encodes CASSLSPSERNTEAFF.

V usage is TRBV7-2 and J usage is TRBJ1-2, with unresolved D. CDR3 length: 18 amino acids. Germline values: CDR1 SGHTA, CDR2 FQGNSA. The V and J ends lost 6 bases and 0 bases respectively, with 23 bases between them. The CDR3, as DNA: TGTGCCAGCAGACCAGCGGGGAGCGGCAAACGGGCTAACTATGGCTACACCTTC. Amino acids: CASRPAGSGKRANYGYTF.

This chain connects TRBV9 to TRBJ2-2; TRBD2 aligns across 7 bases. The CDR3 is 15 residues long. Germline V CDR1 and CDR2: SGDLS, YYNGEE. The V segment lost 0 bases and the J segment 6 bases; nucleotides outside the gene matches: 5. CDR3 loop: CASSVVGGMAGELFF. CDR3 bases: TGTGCCAGCAGCGTAGTGGGGGGGATGGCCGGGGAGCTGTTTTTT. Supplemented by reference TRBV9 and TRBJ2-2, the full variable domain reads DSGVTQTPKHLITATGQRVTLRCSPRSGDLSVYWYQQSLDQGLQFLIQYYNGEERAKGNILERFSAQQFPDLHSELNLSSLELGDSALYFCASSVVGGMAGELFFGEGSRLTVL.

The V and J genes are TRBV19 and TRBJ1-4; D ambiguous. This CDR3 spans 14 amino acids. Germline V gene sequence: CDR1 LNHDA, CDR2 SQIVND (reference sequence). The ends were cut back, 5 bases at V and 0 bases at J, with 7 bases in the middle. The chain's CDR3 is CASSGPTTNEKLFF. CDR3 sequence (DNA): TGTGCCAGTAGTGGGCCAACAACTAATGAAAAACTGTTTTTT.

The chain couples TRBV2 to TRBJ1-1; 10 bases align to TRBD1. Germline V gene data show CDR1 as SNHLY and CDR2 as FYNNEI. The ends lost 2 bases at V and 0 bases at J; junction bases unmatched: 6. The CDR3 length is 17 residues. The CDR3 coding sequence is TGTGCCAGCAGTGAATGGGGACAGGGGAGGATGAACACTGAAGCTTTCTTT. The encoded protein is CASSEWGQGRMNTEAFF.

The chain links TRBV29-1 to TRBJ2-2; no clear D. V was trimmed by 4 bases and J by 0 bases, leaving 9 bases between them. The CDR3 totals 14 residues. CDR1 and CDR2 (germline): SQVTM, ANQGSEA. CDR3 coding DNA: TGCAGCGTTGTCGCAGAGGCGAACACCGGGGAGCTGTTTTTT. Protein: CSVVAEANTGELFF.

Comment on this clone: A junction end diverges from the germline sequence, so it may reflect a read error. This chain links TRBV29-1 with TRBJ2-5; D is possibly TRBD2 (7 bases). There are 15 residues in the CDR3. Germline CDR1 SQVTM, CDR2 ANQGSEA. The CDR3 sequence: CSVERVGGVQEAQYF. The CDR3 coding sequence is TGCAGCGTTGAAAGGGTAGGGGGGGTCCAAGAGGCCCAGTACTTC. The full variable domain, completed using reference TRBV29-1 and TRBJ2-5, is SAVISQKPSRDICQRGTSLTIQCQVDSQVTMMFWYRQQPGQSLTLIATANQGSEATYESGFVIDKFPISRPNLTFSTLTVSNMSPEDSSIYLCSVERVGGVQEAQYFGPGTRLLVL.

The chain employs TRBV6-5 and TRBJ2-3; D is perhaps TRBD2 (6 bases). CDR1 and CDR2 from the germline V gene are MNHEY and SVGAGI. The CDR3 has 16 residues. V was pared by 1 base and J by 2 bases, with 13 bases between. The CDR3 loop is CASSYWVGGPTDTQYF. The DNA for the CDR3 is TGTGCCAGCAGTTACTGGGTCGGGGGACCCACAGATACGCAGTATTTT.

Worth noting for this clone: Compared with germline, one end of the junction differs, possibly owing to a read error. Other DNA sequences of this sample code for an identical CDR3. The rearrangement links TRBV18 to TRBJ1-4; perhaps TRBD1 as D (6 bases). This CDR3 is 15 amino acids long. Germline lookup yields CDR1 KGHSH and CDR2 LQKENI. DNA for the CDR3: TGTGCTAGCTCACCACCAGCAGGGGAGGGCGAAAAACTGTTTTTT. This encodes CASSPPAGEGEKLFF.

For the CDR3, the DNA is TGTGCCAGCACAGGGGAAACCGGGGAGCTGTTTTTT. Translated: CASTGETGELFF. V is TRBV19 and J is TRBJ2-2, with TRBD1 matching 7 bases. J was trimmed by 5 bases and V by 9 bases; bases with no gene match: 3. From germline, CDR1 is LNHDA and CDR2 SQIVND (reference sequence). The CDR3 has 12 residues.

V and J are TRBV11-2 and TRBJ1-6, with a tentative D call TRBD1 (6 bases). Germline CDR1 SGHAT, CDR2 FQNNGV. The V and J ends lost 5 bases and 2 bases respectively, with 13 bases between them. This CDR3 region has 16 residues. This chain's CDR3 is CASSRTGLPYNSPLHF. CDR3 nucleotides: TGTGCCAGCAGCCGCACAGGGCTCCCCTATAATTCACCCCTCCACTTT.

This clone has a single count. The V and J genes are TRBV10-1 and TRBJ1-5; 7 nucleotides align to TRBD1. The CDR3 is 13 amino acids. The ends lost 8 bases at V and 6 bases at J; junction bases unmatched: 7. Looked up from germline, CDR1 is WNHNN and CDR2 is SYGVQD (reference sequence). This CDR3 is CASEPGGGQPQHF. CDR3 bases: TGCGCCAGCGAGCCAGGGGGTGGTCAGCCCCAGCATTTT.

CDR3 amino acids: CAWSTGLETQYF. CDR3 DNA: TGTGCCTGGAGTACAGGGTTGGAGACCCAGTACTTC. This sequence joins TRBV30 and TRBJ2-5; the D gene is possibly TRBD1 (6 bases). This CDR3 is built from 12 residues. Germline assignment: CDR1 GTSNPN and CDR2 SVGIG (reference sequence). V gave up 2 bases and J gave up 5 bases, with 9 bases separating them.

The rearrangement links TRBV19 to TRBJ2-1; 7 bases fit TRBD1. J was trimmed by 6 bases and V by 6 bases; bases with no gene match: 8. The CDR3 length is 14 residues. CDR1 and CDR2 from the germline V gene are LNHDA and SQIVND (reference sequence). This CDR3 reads CASRRQGRFNEQFF. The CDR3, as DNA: TGTGCCAGTAGGAGACAGGGTCGGTTCAATGAGCAGTTCTTC.

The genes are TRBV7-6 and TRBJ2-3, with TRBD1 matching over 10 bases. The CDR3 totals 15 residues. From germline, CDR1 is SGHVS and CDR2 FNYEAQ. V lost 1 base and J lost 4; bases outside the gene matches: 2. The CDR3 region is CASSLGTGGPDTQYF. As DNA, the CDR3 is TGTGCCAGCAGCTTAGGGACAGGGGGTCCAGATACGCAGTATTTT.

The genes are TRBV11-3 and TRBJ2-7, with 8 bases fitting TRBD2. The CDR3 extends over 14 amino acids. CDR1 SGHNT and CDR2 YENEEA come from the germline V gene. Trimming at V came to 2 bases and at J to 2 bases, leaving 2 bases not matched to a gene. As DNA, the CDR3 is TGTGCCAGCAGCTTACGCGGGGGGACCTACGAGCAGTACTTC. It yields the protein CASSLRGGTYEQYF.

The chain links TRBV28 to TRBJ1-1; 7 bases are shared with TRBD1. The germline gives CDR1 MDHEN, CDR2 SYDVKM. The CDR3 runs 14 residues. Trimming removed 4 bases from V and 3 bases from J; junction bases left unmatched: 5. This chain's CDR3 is CASSSGQGDTEAFF. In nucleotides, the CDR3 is TGTGCCAGCAGTTCGGGTCAGGGGGACACTGAAGCTTTCTTT.

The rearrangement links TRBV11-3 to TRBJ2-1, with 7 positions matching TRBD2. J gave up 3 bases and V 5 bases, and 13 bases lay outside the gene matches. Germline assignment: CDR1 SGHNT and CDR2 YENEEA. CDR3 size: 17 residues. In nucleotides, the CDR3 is TGTGCCAGCAGCACACGGACCGGGACTACATACTACAATGAGCAGTTCTTC. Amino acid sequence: CASSTRTGTTYYNEQFF.